The entry that follows covers one T cell receptor (beta chain) sequence. Its antigen is undetermined. Only in-frame clones appear in the TCRdb table, and some are missing; sequencing was by immunoSEQ multiplex PCR. Of 25,000 to 35,000 clones listed, over 90% are singletons. The data originate from a study of T cell responses to AZD1222 COVID-19 vaccine. Study outcomes and limitations: Spike-specific TCR breadth and depth went up after people got two AZD1222 doses. Nearly half of unique spike-specific TCRs reportedly avoided B.1.351 and B.1.1.7 mutated regions.

V lost 2 bases and J lost 0; bases outside the gene matches: 7. Per germline, CDR1 SGHTA and CDR2 FQGNSA. CDR3 length: 17 amino acids. This clonotype was sampled from an adult in good health. The chain has TRBV7-2 and TRBJ1-5, with 7 bases aligning to TRBD1. This specimen was peripheral blood, taken on day 0 of AZD1222 vaccination. The CDR3 DNA reads TGTGCCAGCAGCTTACCCCGGGACAGTTATAGCAATCAGCCCCAGCATTTT. This sequence encodes CASSLPRDSYSNQPQHF.